This T cell receptor (beta chain) was captured in a study of blood T cell repertoires in COVID-19. Assay: immunoSEQ multiplex PCR; the TCRdb copy retains only in-frame clones and omits some. The sample consists of almost 400,000 clones, over 85% of them appearing once. Trimming left V 4 bases short and J 7 bases short, with 19 bases between. This CDR3 spans 15 amino acids. CDR1 is LNHDA and CDR2 is SQIVND in the germline V gene (reference sequence). This chain connects TRBV19 to TRBJ1-2, with D maybe TRBD1 (6 bases). Sample: PBMCs or T cells enriched from blood (not recorded which). The TCR was taken from a woman aged 30 to 39 who had recovered from COVID-19. CDR3 in amino acids: CASSRGTSLAGGYTF. DNA for the CDR3: TGTGCCAGTAGTAGGGGGACATCACTCGCGGGTGGCTACACCTTC.